A selection of T cell receptor beta chains follows, all from one sample in a study of blood T cells in healthy people across ages. TCRdb analysed the 5' RACE reads with MiXCR anew, one entry per CDR3 protein. The table lists roughly 1.5 million distinct CDR3 sequences, under 55% of them singletons. Sequencing used blood. The receptors come from a woman aged 18-30 years in good health. Each CDR3 is given with its conserved first and last residue. The order of the fields is J gene, D gene, V gene, clone size, CDR3 protein, CDR3 DNA. D genes are given only for firm matches. Expanded clones are given a class, and other clones once, few, many or no size at all.

>TRBJ2-3|NA|TRBV3-1|NA
CASSLAQGKDTQYF
TGTGCCAGCAGCCTCGCACAGGGAAAAGATACGCAGTATTTT
>TRBJ2-5|TRBD1|TRBV20-1|NA
CSARSWDRKETQYF
TGCAGTGCTAGATCATGGGACAGAAAAGAGACCCAGTACTTC
>TRBJ2-1|NA|TRBV4-2|few
CASSDRETVYEQFF
TGTGCCAGCAGCGATCGGGAAACGGTCTATGAGCAGTTCTTC
>TRBJ2-1|TRBD2|TRBV6-5|NA
CASSRHLAGSYNEQFF
TGTGCCAGCAGTCGGCATCTAGCGGGATCCTACAATGAGCAGTTCTTC
>TRBJ1-4|NA|TRBV6-5|NA
CASSYDRREKLFF
TGTGCCAGCAGTTACGACCGGCGGGAAAAACTGTTTTTT
>TRBJ1-2|TRBD1|TRBV18|few
CASSPHDRVLPGYTF
TGTGCCAGCTCACCGCATGACAGGGTTTTGCCTGGCTACACCTTC
>TRBJ1-1|NA|TRBV12-3/TRBV12-4|NA
CAGLIYEAFF
TGTGCCGGACTCATTTATGAAGCTTTCTTT
>TRBJ2-5|NA|TRBV5-1|NA
CASSFQTPVETQYF
TGCGCCAGCAGCTTCCAGACCCCTGTTGAGACCCAGTACTTC
>TRBJ1-2|NA|TRBV27|few
CASSLRGAGTYGYTF
TGTGCCAGCAGTTTACGAGGGGCAGGTACCTATGGCTACACCTTC
>TRBJ2-3|TRBD2|TRBV10-3|NA
CAISVISGRDPSTDTQYF
TGTGCCATCAGTGTGATTAGCGGGAGGGACCCTAGCACAGATACGCAGTATTTT
>TRBJ1-1|NA|TRBV20-1|NA
CSARARGRVNTEAFF
TGCAGCGCTAGGGCGCGGGGCAGAGTGAACACTGAAGCTTTCTTT
>TRBJ1-1|NA|TRBV6-5|NA
CASSYSKGGYEAFF
TGTGCCAGCAGTTACTCGAAGGGGGGATATGAAGCTTTCTTT
>TRBJ2-2|NA|TRBV12-3/TRBV12-4|once
CASMQELNTGELFF
TGTGCCAGCATGCAGGAACTGAACACCGGGGAGCTGTTTTTT
>TRBJ1-1|NA|TRBV20-1|once
CSARVPLPSGDFF
TGCAGTGCTAGGGTCCCGCTTCCCTCTGGAGATTTCTTT
>TRBJ2-1|NA|TRBV4-1|few
CASSPGGARLPYNEQFF
TGCGCCAGCAGCCCCGGTGGGGCAAGGCTTCCCTACAATGAGCAGTTCTTC
>TRBJ2-1|TRBD2|TRBV10-1|NA
CASSETSGFGNEQFF
TGCGCCAGCAGTGAGACTAGCGGTTTCGGCAATGAGCAGTTCTTC
>TRBJ2-1|NA|TRBV4-3|many
CASSQDWRQGGNEQFF
TGCGCCAGCAGCCAAGATTGGAGACAGGGAGGCAATGAGCAGTTCTTC
>TRBJ2-1|TRBD2|TRBV4-3|many
CASSQQTSGDTWNEQFF
TGCGCCAGCAGCCAACAGACTAGCGGGGACACCTGGAATGAGCAGTTCTTC
>TRBJ2-1|TRBD2|TRBV3-1|NA
CASSQEWLAGNEQFF
TGTGCCAGCAGCCAAGAATGGCTAGCGGGAAATGAGCAGTTCTTC
>TRBJ2-2|NA|TRBV4-2|few
CASSQDWGHRVTGELFF
TGTGCCAGCAGCCAAGATTGGGGACATCGGGTCACCGGGGAGCTGTTTTTT
>TRBJ2-3|TRBD2|TRBV30|NA
CAWSIGRTSTDTQYF
TGTGCCTGGTCTATCGGGAGGACTAGCACAGATACGCAGTATTTT
>TRBJ2-1|TRBD1|TRBV9|NA
CASSADRGLRQFF
TGTGCCAGCAGCGCGGACAGGGGGCTCCGTCAGTTCTTC
>TRBJ2-4|NA|TRBV29-1|NA
CSATTGQGNIQYF
TGCAGCGCCACGACAGGCCAGGGAAACATTCAGTACTTC
>TRBJ2-5|TRBD1|TRBV5-1|NA
CASSEPQGSAQYF
TGCGCCAGCAGCGAACCACAGGGGAGTGCGCAGTACTTC
>TRBJ2-2|TRBD1|TRBV4-1|few
CASSQSPRQGTGELFF
TGCGCCAGCAGCCAAAGCCCCCGACAGGGAACCGGGGAGCTGTTTTTT
>TRBJ2-1|TRBD2|TRBV6-5|NA
CASSSRGGIANEQFF
TGTGCCAGCAGTTCACGGGGAGGGATTGCCAATGAGCAGTTCTTC
>TRBJ2-7|TRBD2|TRBV20-1|once
CSASSATSGILYEQYF
TGCAGTGCTTCTTCCGCGACTAGCGGGATTCTATACGAGCAGTACTTC
>TRBJ2-3|NA|TRBV27|NA
CASGVLGGTDTQYF
TGTGCCAGCGGCGTCCTTGGGGGCACAGATACGCAGTATTTT
>TRBJ1-5|NA|TRBV4-1|NA
CASSRPLRGGNQPQHF
TGCGCCAGCAGCCGACCTCTCCGGGGTGGCAATCAGCCCCAGCATTTT